A single sample gave rise to the 31 T cell receptor beta chains below, sequenced in a study of shared clonotypes between healthy human individuals. Repertoires were generated with immunoSEQ multiplex PCR, while TCRdb's copy carries only in-frame clones and drops some. This sample has about 2.4 million clones, with roughly 93% found just once. Specimen: naive CD4+ T cells from PBMCs. Subset meaning: CD45RA+ positively selected. The receptors were gathered from a man younger than 30 in good health. Some clones in this sample may be carry-over from other donors' samples.

V usage is TRBV30 and J usage is TRBJ1-3; D may be TRBD1 (5 bases). Germline CDR1 is GTSNPN and CDR2 is SVGIG (reference sequence). The V end was cut by 1 base, the J end by 4 bases, with 11 bases between. The CDR3 spans 14 residues. CDR3 protein: CAWSGTFPGNTIYF. As DNA, the CDR3 is TGTGCCTGGAGTGGGACATTTCCCGGAAACACCATATATTTT.

This chain uses TRBV30 with TRBJ2-2, with D hard to call. Germline CDR1 reads GTSNPN; CDR2 reads SVGIG (reference sequence). The CDR3 consists of 14 residues. The ends were cut back, 7 bases at V and 3 bases at J, with 15 bases in the middle. CDR3 nucleotides: TGTGCCTACAAGAAGGGCAGCCACACCGGGGAGCTGTTTTTT. Translation: CAYKKGSHTGELFF.

The chain links TRBV5-1 to TRBJ2-1, with a weak D call TRBD2 (5 bases). Germline lookup yields CDR1 SGHRS and CDR2 YFSETQ. This CDR3 contains 11 residues. The ends were cut back, 6 bases at V and 7 bases at J, with 8 bases in the middle. The CDR3: CASTSGNEQFF. The CDR3 DNA sequence: TGCGCCAGCACCTCGGGGAATGAGCAGTTCTTC.

V usage is TRBV5-4 and J usage is TRBJ2-1; D call uncertain. V dropped 7 bases and J dropped 9 bases, with 11 bases sitting between them. CDR1 is SGHNT and CDR2 is YYREEE in the germline V gene (reference sequence). The CDR3 has 11 residues. The CDR3 protein is CASGIAGEQFF. The CDR3 DNA is TGTGCCAGCGGGATTGCTGGTGAGCAGTTCTTC.

With respect to this clone: The sample contains more than one DNA sequence encoding this CDR3. V gene TRBV5-1 combines with J gene TRBJ1-2; TRBD1 matches 8 bases. The CDR3 length is 16 residues. Germline CDR1 reads SGHRS; CDR2 reads YFSETQ. V was pared by 0 bases and J by 0 bases, with 4 bases of the junction left unmatched. In nucleotides, the CDR3 is TGCGCCAGCAGCTTGGCCCGGACAGGGACTAACTATGGCTACACCTTC. Amino acid sequence: CASSLARTGTNYGYTF.

This chain links TRBV13 with TRBJ1-1; D not certain. The CDR3 spans 16 residues. Germline V lookup: CDR1 PRHDT, CDR2 FYEKMQ (reference sequence). V lost 1 base to trimming and J lost 2 bases, with 14 bases between them. The CDR3 nucleotides are TGTGCCAGCAGCTTAGTCGGGTCCACCAGAAACACTGAAGCTTTCTTT. Its protein product is CASSLVGSTRNTEAFF.

CDR3 DNA: TGTGCCAGCAGCCCCCGCCCTGGCGAGCAGTACTTC. Translation gives CASSPRPGEQYF. The chain links TRBV6-5 to TRBJ2-7; D unclear. Germline-derived CDR1 and CDR2 are MNHEY and SVGAGI. Trimming stripped 6 bases from V and 6 bases from J, with 12 bases between. CDR3 length: 12 residues.

This chain uses TRBV6-6 with TRBJ1-1; D perhaps matches TRBD1 (5 bases). Trimming stripped 2 bases from V and 5 bases from J, with 9 bases between. CDR1 and CDR2 (germline): MNHNY, SVGAGI (reference sequence). The CDR3 runs 13 residues. CDR3 sequence reads: CASSYIGGTEAFF. The DNA for the CDR3 is TGTGCCAGCAGTTACATCGGGGGGACTGAAGCTTTCTTT.

J is TRBJ2-6 and V is TRBV2; 7 bases agree with TRBD1. The J segment lost 3 bases and the V segment lost 6 bases, leaving 8 bases of the junction unmatched. The CDR3 spans 16 residues. Germline assignment: CDR1 SNHLY and CDR2 FYNNEI. Here the CDR3 reads CASRRQGTLGANVLTF. The CDR3 DNA reads as TGTGCCAGCAGAAGACAGGGTACCCTTGGGGCCAACGTCCTGACTTTC. The full variable domain, in which reference TRBV2 and TRBJ2-6 provide the parts outside the CDR3, is EPEVTQTPSHQVTQMGQEVILRCVPISNHLYFYWYRQILGQKVEFLVSFYNNEISEKSEIFDDQFSVERPDGSNFTLKIRSTKLEDSAMYFCASRRQGTLGANVLTFGAGSRLTVL.

CDR3 nucleotide sequence: TGTGCCAGCAGTGCTGGGACTAGCGGGAGTTTGAAGACCCAGTACTTC. This translates into CASSAGTSGSLKTQYF. The chain uses TRBV2 and TRBJ2-5; 14 positions agree with TRBD2. This CDR3 comprises 16 residues. Germline V lookup: CDR1 SNHLY, CDR2 FYNNEI. Losses at the gene ends were 4 bases for V and 6 bases for J; bases not matched to a gene: 7.

The chain employs TRBV29-1 and TRBJ1-4; no reliable D call. The V and J ends lost 5 bases and 7 bases respectively, with 11 bases between them. Per the germline V gene, CDR1 is SQVTM and CDR2 is ANQGSEA. The CDR3 runs to 12 residues. For the CDR3, the DNA is TGCAGCGTTTACCGGGGAAGTGAAAAACTGTTTTTT. It codes for CSVYRGSEKLFF.

On this clone itself: Other DNA sequences in the same sample also yield this CDR3. V is TRBV28 and J is TRBJ2-5; D not resolved. Per germline, CDR1 MDHEN and CDR2 SYDVKM. This CDR3 is built from 12 residues. V was trimmed by 3 bases and J by 5 bases, leaving 7 bases between them. CDR3 loop: CASSFLGETQYF. The CDR3 DNA reads as TGTGCCAGCAGTTTTCTCGGGGAGACCCAGTACTTC.

The chain links TRBV4-1 to TRBJ2-5; D may be TRBD2 (6 bases). Looked up from germline, CDR1 is MGHRA and CDR2 is YSYEKL. V was clipped by 1 base and J by 2 bases, with 11 bases between them. The CDR3 is made up of 15 amino acids. The CDR3 loop reads CASSQVSGTQETQYF. The CDR3 DNA reads TGCGCCAGCAGCCAAGTCTCCGGGACTCAAGAGACCCAGTACTTC.

The chain combines TRBV30 with TRBJ1-2, with 7 nucleotides matching TRBD1. CDR3 length equals 15 residues. In germline, CDR1 is GTSNPN, CDR2 SVGIG (reference sequence). The J segment lost 8 bases and the V segment lost 7 bases, leaving 19 bases of the junction unmatched. The CDR3 is CASHVLGAGGEGYTF. The CDR3 region has the DNA TGTGCCTCACACGTCCTGGGGGCAGGGGGTGAAGGCTACACCTTC. The whole variable domain, remainder taken from reference TRBV30 and TRBJ1-2, is SQTIHQWPATLVQPVGSPLSLECTVEGTSNPNLYWYRQAAGRGLQLLFYSVGIGQISSEVPQNLSASRPQDRQFILSSKKLLLSDSGFYLCASHVLGAGGEGYTFGSGTRLTVV.

The chain is built from TRBV27 and TRBJ1-5, with D tentatively TRBD1 (6 bases). V was clipped by 5 bases and J by 5 bases, with 13 bases between them. This CDR3 is built from 14 residues. The V gene's germline CDR1 is MNHEY and CDR2 SMNVEV (reference sequence). The chain's CDR3 is CASSPGQLHQPQHF. CDR3 DNA sequence: TGTGCCAGCAGTCCAGGACAGCTACATCAGCCCCAGCATTTT.

This clone was seen once. The chain employs TRBV4-1 and TRBJ2-5; TRBD1 might be the D (5 bases). This CDR3 contains 15 residues. The germline V gene encodes CDR1 MGHRA and CDR2 YSYEKL. Trimming shortened V by 4 bases and J by 2 bases, and 14 bases separated the two germline ends. CDR3 sequence (DNA): TGCGCCAGCAGCCGGGGTCAGACAGCACAAGAGACCCAGTACTTC. It translates to CASSRGQTAQETQYF.

The gene calls are TRBV4-3 and TRBJ1-6, with D possibly TRBD1 on 5 matching bases. The CDR3 runs to 17 residues. CDR1 is LGHNA and CDR2 is YSLEER in the germline V gene. Trimming cost V 2 bases and J 5 bases, with 16 bases left between them. Written as DNA, the CDR3 is TGCGCCAGCAGCCAATCCCTCGAAGGAGGGGATAATTCACCCCTCCACTTT. Its protein is CASSQSLEGGDNSPLHF.

The chain combines TRBV19 with TRBJ2-2, with D possibly being TRBD1 or TRBD2 (5 bases each). The CDR3 extends over 15 amino acids. Trimming removed 9 bases from V and 5 bases from J, with 19 bases in between. Per the germline V gene, CDR1 is LNHDA and CDR2 is SQIVND (reference sequence). The CDR3 nucleotides read TGTGCCAGCCTCCCGACCGGGACCCTAACCGGGGAGCTGTTTTTT. Amino acid sequence: CASLPTGTLTGELFF.

The chain recombines TRBV6-5 with TRBJ2-1; D is undetermined. This CDR3 has 15 amino acids. V lost 0 bases and J lost 4, with 10 bases in between. The germline V gene encodes CDR1 MNHEY and CDR2 SVGAGI. The CDR3 DNA is TGTGCCAGCAGTTACTCGAGTGCTGCGTACAATGAGCAGTTCTTC. It yields the protein CASSYSSAAYNEQFF.

The V and J genes are TRBV7-8 and TRBJ1-5, with D possibly being TRBD1 (6 bases). The CDR3 runs 16 residues. In germline, CDR1 is SGHVS, CDR2 FQNEAQ. The V and J ends lost 5 bases and 4 bases respectively, with 18 bases between them. CDR3 amino acids: CASSPIGGGRNQPQHF. Written as DNA, the CDR3 is TGTGCCAGCAGCCCGATCGGCGGGGGGCGGAATCAGCCCCAGCATTTT.

The chain carries TRBV20-1 and TRBJ1-2, with no clear D. Per germline, CDR1 DFQATT and CDR2 SNEGSKA (reference sequence). The ends were cut back, 5 bases at V and 8 bases at J, with 9 bases in the middle. This CDR3 region has 10 residues. CDR3 bases: TGCAGTGCTCTCGGTCGCGGCTACACCTTC. Its translation is CSALGRGYTF.

This chain connects TRBV5-5 to TRBJ2-3; D is ambiguous. Trimming shortened V by 1 base and J by 1 base, and 13 bases separated the two germline ends. The CDR3 length is 16 residues. CDR1 and CDR2 (germline): SGHKS, YYEKEE (reference sequence). The CDR3 loop reads CASSLFRPGRTDTQYF. In DNA form, the CDR3 reads TGTGCCAGCAGCTTGTTCCGCCCGGGCCGCACAGATACGCAGTATTTT.

The chain joins TRBV7-9 to TRBJ2-5; TRBD1 might be the D (7 bases). Germline CDR1 and CDR2: SEHNR and FQNEAQ (reference sequence). V lost 5 bases and J lost 5, with 15 bases in between. CDR3 length: 14 amino acids. CDR3 sequence: CASSPGDSRETQYF. The DNA of the CDR3 is TGTGCCAGCAGCCCGGGGGACAGCCGGGAGACCCAGTACTTC.

This clone has only one observation. This chain links TRBV30 with TRBJ2-3; 9 nucleotides agree with TRBD2. This CDR3 is 13 amino acids long. CDR1 and CDR2 from the germline V gene are GTSNPN and SVGIG (reference sequence). The V gene end was trimmed by 8 bases and the J gene end by 2 bases; junction bases not matched to a gene: 5. As DNA, the CDR3 is TGTGCCCGCGGGACTAGCACCACAGATACGCAGTATTTT. This gives the protein CARGTSTTDTQYF.

This chain links TRBV4-1 with TRBJ2-3; D remains ambiguous. The V end lost 3 bases, the J end lost 2 bases, and 9 bases lay between the germline ends. This CDR3 spans 14 amino acids. CDR1 is MGHRA, CDR2 YSYEKL, per germline. CDR3 protein: CASSQIEITDTQYF. CDR3 DNA: TGCGCCAGCAGCCAGATAGAGATCACAGATACGCAGTATTTT.

The chain carries TRBV25-1 and TRBJ2-7; TRBD2 aligns across 12 bases. This CDR3 comprises 16 residues. V lost 0 bases, J lost 4 bases, and 4 bases stayed unmatched. The germline CDR1 and CDR2 sequences are MGHDK and SYGVNS. The CDR3 spells CASSEYGLAGHYEQYF. The CDR3 DNA reads as TGTGCCAGCAGTGAATATGGACTAGCGGGACATTACGAGCAGTACTTC.

CDR3 coding DNA: TGTGCCAGCTCCTCTCAGTCGGCCTACGAGCAGTACTTC. It translates to CASSSQSAYEQYF. The chain links TRBV18 to TRBJ2-7; D remains unclear. Germline-derived CDR1 and CDR2 are KGHSH and LQKENI. Trimming took 6 bases from V and 2 from J, leaving 11 bases between them. The CDR3 spans 13 residues.

Remarks on this clone: The sample carries other DNA sequences with the same CDR3. CDR3 amino acids: CASSPRTGQETQYF. The CDR3 nucleotides are TGTGCCAGCAGTCCTAGGACAGGGCAAGAGACCCAGTACTTC. The gene calls are TRBV28 and TRBJ2-5; TRBD1 matches at 8 bases. CDR1 MDHEN and CDR2 SYDVKM come from the germline V gene. This CDR3 has 14 residues. J lost 2 bases, V lost 5 bases, and 4 bases had no gene match.

The table lists this clone with a count of one. The chain is built from TRBV5-1 and TRBJ1-1; D remains unclear. Germline V gene data show CDR1 as SGHRS and CDR2 as YFSETQ. Deletions cut 2 bases from V and 7 bases from J, with 18 bases between. This CDR3 is built from 15 residues. The CDR3 DNA is TGCGCCAGCAGCTTTATAATTCCGGGAGAGGGTGAAGCTTTCTTT. This gives the protein CASSFIIPGEGEAFF.

V is TRBV6-6 and J is TRBJ2-1; 7 nucleotides align to TRBD1. The CDR3 has 16 residues. Germline lookup yields CDR1 MNHNY and CDR2 SVGAGI (reference sequence). Unmatched junction bases numbered 4, after V lost 2 bases and J lost 0 bases. This CDR3 reads CASSYGAGGSYNEQFF. CDR3 in DNA: TGTGCCAGCAGTTACGGTGCAGGGGGCTCCTACAATGAGCAGTTCTTC.

The chain employs TRBV7-2 and TRBJ2-7, with D unclear. The CDR3 totals 13 residues. Germline V lookup: CDR1 SGHTA, CDR2 FQGNSA. V was trimmed by 3 bases and J by 4 bases, leaving 10 bases between them. The CDR3 loop reads CASSFSPDYEQYF. The CDR3 DNA reads TGTGCCAGCAGCTTTTCTCCGGATTACGAGCAGTACTTC.